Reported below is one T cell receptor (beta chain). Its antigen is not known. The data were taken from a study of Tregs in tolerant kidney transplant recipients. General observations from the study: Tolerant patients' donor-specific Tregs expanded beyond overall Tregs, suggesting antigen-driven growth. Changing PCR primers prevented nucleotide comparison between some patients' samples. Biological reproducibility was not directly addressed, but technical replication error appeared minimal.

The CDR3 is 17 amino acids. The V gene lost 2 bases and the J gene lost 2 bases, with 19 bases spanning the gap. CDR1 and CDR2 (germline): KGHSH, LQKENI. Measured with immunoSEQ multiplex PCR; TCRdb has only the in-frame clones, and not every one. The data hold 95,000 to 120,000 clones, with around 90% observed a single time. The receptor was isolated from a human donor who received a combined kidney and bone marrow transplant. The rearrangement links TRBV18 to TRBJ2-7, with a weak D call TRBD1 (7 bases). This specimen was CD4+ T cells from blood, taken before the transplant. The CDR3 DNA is TGTGCCAGCTCACCAGATCGGCAGGGGGGTAATACCTACGAGCAGTACTTC. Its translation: CASSPDRQGGNTYEQYF.